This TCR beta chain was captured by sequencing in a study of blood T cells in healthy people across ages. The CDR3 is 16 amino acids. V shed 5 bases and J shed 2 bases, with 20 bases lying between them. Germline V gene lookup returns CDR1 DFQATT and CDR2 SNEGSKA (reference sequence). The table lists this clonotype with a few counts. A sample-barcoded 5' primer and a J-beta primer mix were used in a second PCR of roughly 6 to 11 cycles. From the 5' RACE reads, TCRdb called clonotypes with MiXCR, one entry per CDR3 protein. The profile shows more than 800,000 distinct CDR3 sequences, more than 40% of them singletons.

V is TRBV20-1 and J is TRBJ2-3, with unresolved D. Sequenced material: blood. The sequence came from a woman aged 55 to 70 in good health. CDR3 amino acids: CSAGRDWAATTDTQYF. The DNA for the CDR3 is TGCAGTGCTGGCCGAGACTGGGCCGCAACCACAGATACGCAGTATTTT.